This entry lists 19 T cell receptor beta chains sequenced from one sample in a study of blood T cells in healthy people across ages. For the second PCR, which ran for roughly 7 to 11 cycles, a sample-barcoded 5' primer and a J-beta primer mix were used. TCRdb re-derived calls from the 5' RACE reads in MiXCR, one entry per CDR3 protein. The data hold 700,000 or so distinct CDR3 sequences, with around 43% observed a single time. The sample taken for sequencing was blood. The receptors stem from a man at least 80 years old in good health.

This clonotype came up a few times. This chain joins TRBV10-2 and TRBJ1-1, with a weak D call TRBD1 (5 bases). CDR1 and CDR2 from the germline V gene are WSHSY and SAAADI. This CDR3 spans 15 amino acids. The V end was cut by 5 bases, the J end by 3 bases, with 16 bases between. The CDR3 here is CASSRDPRVYTEAFF. Written as DNA, the CDR3 is TGCGCCAGCAGTAGGGACCCGAGAGTGTACACTGAAGCTTTCTTT.

In this sample, this clonotype turned up a few times. DNA for the CDR3: TGTGCCAGCAAGGGCAGGGGAAGAGAGACCCAGTACTTC. This translates into CASKGRGRETQYF. The V and J genes are TRBV21-1 and TRBJ2-7; TRBD1 is the table's D call, not checked against the DNA. The better agreement between TRBJ2-5 and the DNA end casts doubt on the J call. TRBV21-1 is a pseudogene. CDR3 length: 13 residues.

With respect to this clonotype: An end of the junction differs from the germline gene, which may be a read error. V usage is TRBV5-1 and J usage is TRBJ2-3; D may be TRBD1 (5 bases). Germline CDR1 reads SGHRS; CDR2 reads YFSETQ. The CDR3 is 13 residues long. In DNA, the CDR3 is TGCGCCAGCAGTTTGGACAACACAGATATGCAGTATTTT. Translation: CASSLDNTDMQYF. Complete variable domain (other parts from reference TRBV5-1 and TRBJ2-3): KAGVTQTPRYLIKTRGQQVTLSCSPISGHRSVSWYQQTPGQGLQFLFEYFSETQRNKGNFPGRFSGRQFSNSRSEMNVSTLELGDSALYLCASSLDNTDMQYFGPGTRLTVL.

This clonotype was detected a few times. The rearrangement joins TRBV2 to TRBJ1-1; TRBD1 is a possible D gene (5 bases). Germline values: CDR1 SNHLY, CDR2 FYNNEI. Trimming shortened V by 1 base and J by 1 base, and 7 bases separated the two germline ends. This CDR3 spans 14 amino acids. CDR3 in amino acids: CASSEVGRNTEAFF. The CDR3 region has the DNA TGTGCCAGCAGTGAAGTGGGACGGAACACTGAAGCTTTCTTT.

This chain joins TRBV29-1 and TRBJ2-1; the D is unclear. The V and J ends lost 1 base and 1 base respectively, with 17 bases between them. In germline, CDR1 is SQVTM, CDR2 ANQGSEA. CDR3 length: 17 residues. The CDR3 coding sequence is TGCAGCGTTGAAGGGGCAGTCTCCCTTGGTTCCTACAATGAGCAGTTCTTC. Amino acids: CSVEGAVSLGSYNEQFF.

This clonotype was found a few times. The V call is TRBV4-3, the J call TRBJ2-6; 7 nucleotides agree with TRBD2. This CDR3 is built from 19 residues. Per the germline V gene, CDR1 is LGHNA and CDR2 is YSLEER. V shed 1 base and J 0 bases; nucleotides not matched to a gene: 9. The CDR3 sequence: CASSQVGLGRNSGANVLTF. CDR3 DNA sequence: TGCGCCAGCAGCCAAGTCGGACTAGGACGAAACTCTGGGGCCAACGTCCTGACTTTC.

This clonotype was found a few times. J is TRBJ2-7 and V is TRBV12-3 or TRBV12-4; D may be TRBD2 (5 bases). The CDR3 runs 13 residues. Deletions cut 5 bases from V and 7 bases from J, with 15 bases between. The CDR3 is CASSERKRNEQYF. CDR3 DNA: TGTGCCAGCAGTGAGCGGAAAAGAAATGAGCAGTACTTC.

This clonotype has at least ten counts. This chain links TRBV27 with TRBJ2-7, with D perhaps given as TRBD1 or TRBD2 (6 bases each). V dropped 7 bases and J dropped 4 bases, with 14 bases sitting between them. Per the germline V gene, CDR1 is MNHEY and CDR2 is SMNVEV (reference sequence). CDR3 size: 13 residues. The CDR3 sequence: CASKSGEAYEQYF. For the CDR3, the DNA is TGTGCCAGCAAGTCAGGGGAGGCTTACGAGCAGTACTTC.

This clonotype has just a few counts. Written as DNA, the CDR3 is TGTGCCAGCAGCCAAACCGGGACAGGGGGTCAGCCCCAGCATTTT. Translating it yields CASSQTGTGGQPQHF. The rearrangement links TRBV3-1 to TRBJ1-5, with 11 bases identical to TRBD1. Unmatched junction bases numbered 3, after V lost 2 bases and J lost 6 bases. The CDR3 has 15 residues. The germline CDR1 and CDR2 sequences are LGHDT and YNNKEL (reference sequence).

This clonotype was counted only a few times. This rearrangement joins TRBV6-2 or TRBV6-3 to TRBJ2-5, with a possible D match to TRBD1 (6 bases). Between the trimmed V and J ends, which lost 9 bases and 11 bases, there was a span of 25 bases. This CDR3 is built from 14 residues. Germline V CDR1 and CDR2: MNHEY, SVGEGT. The CDR3 protein is CASHHNRESERQYF. The DNA of the CDR3 is TGTGCCAGTCATCATAACAGGGAATCCGAACGGCAGTACTTC.

The V gene is TRBV5-6, the J gene TRBJ2-3; D might be TRBD2 (6 bases). Trimming left V 4 bases short and J 4 bases short, with 10 bases between. The CDR3 totals 13 residues. CDR1 and CDR2 (germline): SGHDT, YYEEEE. The CDR3 spells CASSPEGPDTQYF. In DNA form, the CDR3 reads TGTGCCAGCAGCCCGGAGGGGCCAGATACGCAGTATTTT.

The rearrangement uses TRBV19 and TRBJ1-6; unclear D gene. Germline V gene lookup returns CDR1 LNHDA and CDR2 SQIVND (reference sequence). The CDR3 loop spans 15 amino acids. V dropped 3 bases and J dropped 3 bases, with 9 bases sitting between them. For the CDR3, the DNA is TGTGCCAGTAGTATCGCGGCAGACTATAATTCACCCCTCCACTTT. As protein: CASSIAADYNSPLHF.

The chain joins TRBV5-5 to TRBJ1-1, with D perhaps TRBD1 (5 bases). This CDR3 comprises 18 residues. Looked up from germline, CDR1 is SGHKS and CDR2 is YYEKEE (reference sequence). V dropped 0 bases and J dropped 5 bases, with 23 bases sitting between them. CDR3 amino acids: CASSLDGTGWRLRTEAFF. The CDR3 bases are TGTGCCAGCAGCTTGGATGGTACAGGATGGAGGTTGAGGACTGAAGCTTTCTTT.

The chain combines TRBV6-2 or TRBV6-3 with TRBJ2-7, with D possibly being TRBD2 (6 bases). The V and J ends lost 5 bases and 2 bases respectively, with 16 bases between them. The CDR3 runs 15 residues. Germline-derived CDR1 and CDR2 are MNHEY and SVGEGT. The CDR3 bases are TGTGCCAGCAGTGCCCTCACGGGCGGGACCTACGAGCAGTACTTC. Translated, it gives CASSALTGGTYEQYF.

The V gene is TRBV12-3 or TRBV12-4, the J gene TRBJ1-1, with a possible D match to TRBD1 (5 bases). The CDR3 consists of 14 residues. The V end lost 5 bases, the J end lost 3 bases, and 13 bases lay between the germline ends. The CDR3 region is CASSESGGHTEAFF. The CDR3 bases are TGTGCCAGCAGTGAGAGCGGGGGACACACTGAAGCTTTCTTT.

In this sample, this clonotype turned up a few times. V gene TRBV5-1 combines with J gene TRBJ2-1; 9 positions match TRBD2. Per germline, CDR1 SGHRS and CDR2 YFSETQ. The CDR3 extends over 15 amino acids. V gave up 7 bases and J gave up 10 bases; unmatched junction bases: 15. The CDR3 region is CASQAMAGGFSEQFF. The CDR3 DNA follows: TGCGCCAGCCAGGCAATGGCGGGAGGGTTCAGCGAGCAGTTCTTC.

The chain recombines TRBV12-3 or TRBV12-4 with TRBJ2-7; D is undetermined. The end of the DNA is better explained by TRBJ2-4, so the J call may be wrong. The CDR3 is 18 residues long. The CDR3 region has the DNA TGTGCCAGCAGTGCTGACGGTTTTATGGATCTAGCCAAAAACATTCAGTACTTC. It codes for CASSADGFMDLAKNIQYF.

The gene calls are TRBV9 and TRBJ2-7; D is undetermined. The germline V gene encodes CDR1 SGDLS and CDR2 YYNGEE. This CDR3 has 15 amino acids. Trimming pared 0 bases from V and 3 bases from J, leaving 13 bases between. DNA for the CDR3: TGTGCCAGCAGCGTAGGACCCAGCGCTGACTACGAGCAGTACTTC. Residues: CASSVGPSADYEQYF.

As concerns this clonotype: At one boundary the junction diverges from the germline segment, which might be a read error. The CDR3 DNA reads as TGTGCCAGCAGCGTCGGCAGGGATAATTCACCCCCCCACTTT. Amino acids: CASSVGRDNSPPHF. The chain has TRBV9 and TRBJ1-6, with D perhaps TRBD1 (5 bases). This CDR3 is 14 amino acids long. CDR1 is SGDLS and CDR2 is YYNGEE in the germline V gene.